Here is one TCR beta chain with its context. The trim removed 0 bases at V and 7 bases at J, leaving 12 bases unmatched. The CDR3 contains 18 residues. Germline CDR1 is MNHNS and CDR2 is SASEGT. Data came from immunoSEQ multiplex PCR; TCRdb stores just in-frame clones and leaves some out. Among approximately 15,000 clones, roughly 84% were seen once, and the ten largest hold around 13%. This sample stems from a study of technical replicates of blood from several donors. V is TRBV6-1 and J is TRBJ2-5; 12 nucleotides match TRBD2. Sequencing was performed on PBMCs. The clonotype originates from a human donor in good health. The CDR3 DNA is TGTGCCAGCAGTGAAGCCCCGGCCGGGACTAGCGGGCGGGGGACCCAGTACTTC. It specifies CASSEAPAGTSGRGTQYF.